This T cell receptor beta chain was identified in a study of early T cells in non-severe SARS-CoV-2 infection. TCRdb re-analysed the 5' RACE reads in MiXCR, keeping a single row per CDR3 protein. The table has about 49,000 distinct CDR3 sequences, around 12% seen once; the top ten hold approximately 2.5%. Losses at the gene ends were 2 bases for V and 4 bases for J; bases not matched to a gene: 11. The CDR3 has 18 amino acids. From germline, CDR1 is MNHEY and CDR2 SVGAGI. The starting material was whole blood, obtained at baseline. The V gene is TRBV6-5, the J gene TRBJ2-2, with 9 bases aligning to TRBD1. This clonotype was sampled from an adult who was a healthcare worker with PCR-confirmed SARS-CoV-2 infection or an uninfected control (not recorded which). CDR3 nucleotide sequence: TGTGCCAGCAGTTACGCGCGCCCCGGGACAGGGAGCACCGGGGAGCTGTTTTTT. It translates to CASSYARPGTGSTGELFF.